These 3 T cell receptor beta chains originate from one sample sequenced in a study of T cell changes during pregnancy in multiple sclerosis. Method: immunoSEQ multiplex PCR; TCRdb's copy keeps in-frame clones and lacks some. This sample carries over 100,000 clones, about 90% of them seen once, and the ten largest clones take 1.5%. The sequences come from peripheral blood, collected in the third trimester of pregnancy. The receptors come from a female donor with multiple sclerosis, enrolled in a pregnancy study.

This rearrangement joins TRBV5-5 to TRBJ2-3; D is uncertain. Germline values: CDR1 SGHKS, CDR2 YYEKEE (reference sequence). The V gene lost 0 bases and the J gene lost 4 bases, with 12 bases spanning the gap. The CDR3 length is 15 residues. The CDR3 DNA is TGTGCCAGCAGCTTGGATTCTAGACTCCCAGATACGCAGTATTTT. It yields the protein CASSLDSRLPDTQYF.

The V call is TRBV7-9, the J call TRBJ2-5; a possible D gene is TRBD2 (6 bases). V lost 0 bases and J 5 bases, leaving 13 bases between the germline ends. CDR1 and CDR2 (germline): SEHNR, FQNEAQ (reference sequence). This CDR3 contains 15 residues. Here the CDR3 DNA reads TGTGCCAGCAGCTTAGCGCTTGAGGGGAGGGAGACCCAGTACTTC. It yields the protein CASSLALEGRETQYF.

This chain connects TRBV7-2 to TRBJ1-5, with 10 bases identical to TRBD1. The CDR3 is 14 residues long. Looked up from germline, CDR1 is SGHTA and CDR2 is FQGNSA. After removal of 1 base from V and 10 bases from J, the junction contained 4 bases not matched to a gene. CDR3 bases: TGTGCCAGCAGCTTAGACGGGACAGGGGTACCCCAGCATTTT. The encoded protein is CASSLDGTGVPQHF.